This T cell receptor beta chain was retrieved from a study of cytomegalovirus exposure and HLA in healthy donors. Study background: As released early, the data held some 80 million unique TCRs from HLA-typed donors.

The PCR contained 60 Vbeta and 13 Jbeta primers. Measured with immunoSEQ multiplex PCR; TCRdb has only the in-frame clones, and not every one. The table lists around 150,000 clones, more than 70% of them singletons, with around 3.2% in the top ten. Details on this clone: Its antigen is unidentified.

The J segment lost 0 bases and the V segment lost 2 bases, leaving 4 bases of the junction unmatched. The CDR3 runs 16 residues. CDR1 and CDR2 (germline): ENHRY, SYGVKD. Study findings and constraints: From TCR beta sequences, most subjects' HLA-A and HLA-B alleles were reportedly predicted accurately. Later analysis revealed greater clonal expansion in HLA-associated TCR beta chains than in equally common others. Prior analysis indicated that the majority of TCR beta V segments exhibited productivity approximately 87% or approximately 30% of the time.

J is TRBJ2-5 and V is TRBV10-3; 9 nucleotides match TRBD2. The sequence came from a middle-aged man in good health and CMV-seronegative. Sequencing was done on a sample of PBMCs. The CDR3 DNA follows: TGTGCCATCAGTGAGGGCGCTAGCGGGGACCAAGAGACCCAGTACTTC. This translates into CAISEGASGDQETQYF.